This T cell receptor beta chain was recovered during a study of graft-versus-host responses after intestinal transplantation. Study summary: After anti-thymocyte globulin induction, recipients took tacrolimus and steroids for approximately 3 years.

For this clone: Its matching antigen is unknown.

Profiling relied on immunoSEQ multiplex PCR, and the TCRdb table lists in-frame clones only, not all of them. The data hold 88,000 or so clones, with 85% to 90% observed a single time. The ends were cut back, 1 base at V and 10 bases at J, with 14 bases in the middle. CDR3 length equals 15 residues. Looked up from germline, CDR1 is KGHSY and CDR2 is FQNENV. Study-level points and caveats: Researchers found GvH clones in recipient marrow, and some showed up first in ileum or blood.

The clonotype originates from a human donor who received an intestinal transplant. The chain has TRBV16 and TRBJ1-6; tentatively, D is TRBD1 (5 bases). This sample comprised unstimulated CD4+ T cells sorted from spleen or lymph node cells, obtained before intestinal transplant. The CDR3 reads CASSQWGSLRSPLHF. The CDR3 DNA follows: TGTGCCAGCAGCCAATGGGGCAGCCTGAGGTCACCCCTCCACTTT.